The rows below give T cell receptor beta chains drawn from one sample of a study of blood T cell repertoires in COVID-19. Method: immunoSEQ multiplex PCR; TCRdb's copy keeps in-frame clones and lacks some. Counted here are about 200,000 clones, 65% to 90% occurring once; the ten biggest clones make up 3.5% to 4%. The specimen sequenced was PBMCs or T cells enriched from blood (not recorded which). The receptors were sampled from a woman between 40 and 50 years old with acute COVID-19. CDR3s include the opening cysteine and the closing phenylalanine or tryptophan. The order of the fields is clone size, V gene, J gene, CDR3 protein. Where a row states a size, it is once, few, many or the class of an expanded clone; other rows omit it.

abundance: .
v_gene: TRBV18
j_gene: TRBJ2-3
CDR3aa: CASSPDYLSTDTQYF

abundance: few
v_gene: TRBV5-1
j_gene: TRBJ1-5
CDR3aa: CASSLTVSQPQHF

abundance: .
v_gene: TRBV19
j_gene: TRBJ1-1
CDR3aa: CASSIVSQGLDTEAFF

abundance: .
v_gene: TRBV9
j_gene: TRBJ2-2
CDR3aa: CASSVAGNTGELFF

abundance: once
v_gene: TRBV24-1
j_gene: TRBJ2-7
CDR3aa: CATSRGTAEQYF

abundance: .
v_gene: TRBV6-5
j_gene: TRBJ1-2
CDR3aa: CASMGTDYGYTF

abundance: few
v_gene: TRBV7-9
j_gene: TRBJ2-7
CDR3aa: CASNTGQTYEQYF

abundance: .
v_gene: TRBV30
j_gene: TRBJ2-1
CDR3aa: CAWGRDRLPRGGRAYNEQFF

abundance: .
v_gene: TRBV5-4
j_gene: TRBJ2-3
CDR3aa: CASSLDGTSGRTDTQYF

abundance: .
v_gene: TRBV15
j_gene: TRBJ2-1
CDR3aa: CATSRYLFGEAHNEQFF

abundance: .
v_gene: TRBV10-3
j_gene: TRBJ2-7
CDR3aa: CAISESYHEQYF

abundance: .
v_gene: TRBV12-3/TRBV12-4
j_gene: TRBJ1-5
CDR3aa: CASGTGNQPQHF

abundance: .
v_gene: TRBV28
j_gene: TRBJ2-5
CDR3aa: CASSPPGGGKTQYF

abundance: .
v_gene: TRBV7-2
j_gene: TRBJ1-5
CDR3aa: CASSLKTGGNQPQHF

abundance: .
v_gene: TRBV24-1
j_gene: TRBJ2-2
CDR3aa: CATSDLEGSGDTGELFF

abundance: .
v_gene: TRBV5-4
j_gene: TRBJ1-1
CDR3aa: CASSSNRGNTEAFF

abundance: few
v_gene: TRBV11-3
j_gene: TRBJ2-7
CDR3aa: CASSPKRSLASSYEQYF

abundance: .
v_gene: TRBV19
j_gene: TRBJ2-1
CDR3aa: CASSAAGGIYEQFF

abundance: .
v_gene: TRBV19
j_gene: TRBJ1-1
CDR3aa: CASSTSRSRLNTEAFF

abundance: .
v_gene: TRBV4-1
j_gene: TRBJ1-1
CDR3aa: CASSQDQIDLWEAFF

abundance: .
v_gene: TRBV28
j_gene: TRBJ2-3
CDR3aa: CASSAPRDRGTDTQYF

abundance: .
v_gene: TRBV27
j_gene: TRBJ2-3
CDR3aa: CASSLRTGSTDTQYF

abundance: .
v_gene: TRBV5-1
j_gene: TRBJ2-7
CDR3aa: CASSLGQTRSYEQYF

abundance: .
v_gene: TRBV20-1
j_gene: TRBJ1-6
CDR3aa: CSATDTDNSPLHF

abundance: .
v_gene: TRBV4-3
j_gene: TRBJ2-2
CDR3aa: CASSLTGGNTGELFF

abundance: .
v_gene: TRBV4-2
j_gene: TRBJ1-6
CDR3aa: CASSQVARQGTRNSPLHF

abundance: .
v_gene: TRBV2
j_gene: TRBJ2-7
CDR3aa: CASKKYVNSGTPSRYEQYF

abundance: .
v_gene: TRBV4-1
j_gene: TRBJ2-1
CDR3aa: CASSPSHERSSYNEQFF

abundance: .
v_gene: TRBV2
j_gene: TRBJ1-5
CDR3aa: CASSLSSNQPQHF

abundance: .
v_gene: TRBV19
j_gene: TRBJ1-3
CDR3aa: CASRRDRDPGNTIYF

abundance: .
v_gene: TRBV7-7
j_gene: TRBJ2-2
CDR3aa: CASSPTGQGTGELFF

abundance: .
v_gene: TRBV30
j_gene: TRBJ1-5
CDR3aa: CAWSIREDQPQHF

abundance: .
v_gene: TRBV7-2
j_gene: TRBJ2-3
CDR3aa: CASSNRGDTQYF

abundance: .
v_gene: TRBV15
j_gene: TRBJ2-3
CDR3aa: CATSRDQGTDTQYF

abundance: .
v_gene: TRBV10-3
j_gene: TRBJ1-1
CDR3aa: CAISSTFLKTEADTEAFF

abundance: once
v_gene: TRBV5-6
j_gene: TRBJ1-2
CDR3aa: CASSSGTGDGYTF

abundance: .
v_gene: TRBV11-3
j_gene: TRBJ2-3
CDR3aa: CASSPRDRGLEDTQYF

abundance: .
v_gene: TRBV28
j_gene: TRBJ2-7
CDR3aa: CASRSPQRDLRGEQYF

abundance: few
v_gene: TRBV10-1
j_gene: TRBJ2-1
CDR3aa: CASSESSWTSGGSYNEQFF

abundance: many
v_gene: TRBV9
j_gene: TRBJ2-1
CDR3aa: CASSPGTDYNEQFF

abundance: .
v_gene: TRBV3-1/TRBV3-2
j_gene: TRBJ2-3
CDR3aa: CASSQWGLAGGPASQYF

abundance: .
v_gene: TRBV10-1
j_gene: TRBJ1-2
CDR3aa: CASSDGLNYGYTF